The 2 T cell receptor beta chains below were found in one sample sequenced in a study of cytomegalovirus exposure and HLA in healthy donors. The primer mix had 60 Vbeta and 13 Jbeta primers. The protocol was immunoSEQ multiplex PCR, while the TCRdb copy is restricted to in-frame clones and leaves out a portion. The sample includes roughly 88,000 clones, just under 70% of them seen just once. Sequencing was done on a sample of PBMCs. The source is a man in his fifties in good health and CMV-seronegative.

V usage is TRBV10-3 and J usage is TRBJ2-4, with TRBD1 matching 7 bases. The germline V gene has CDR1 ENHRY and CDR2 SYGVKD. V dropped 2 bases and J dropped 8; count of bases not matched to a gene: 3. This CDR3 is built from 13 residues. CDR3 DNA: TGTGCCATCAGTGAGAGGCAGGGGGACATTCAGTACTTC. This translates into CAISERQGDIQYF.

V gene TRBV29-1 combines with J gene TRBJ2-5; 8 nucleotides line up with TRBD1. In germline, CDR1 is SQVTM, CDR2 ANQGSEA. The CDR3 contains 15 residues. The ends lost 4 bases at V and 5 bases at J; junction bases unmatched: 12. CDR3 protein: CSVVTGQGTRETQYF. Here the CDR3 DNA reads TGCAGCGTTGTAACCGGACAGGGAACAAGGGAGACCCAGTACTTC.